These 25 T cell receptor beta chains share one sample of origin, sequenced in a study of OX40 agonist ivuxolimab in advanced cancers. Library prep was done by the immunoSEQ multiplex PCR assay. This is the immuneACCESS table as TCRdb keeps it, with only in-frame sequences that have V and J called. A part of the clones is gone; compared with another copy, unresolved V genes explain less than half, and the rest is unexplained. Recorded for this sample are tens of thousands of clones; around 81% of them occurred a single time. The ten largest clones take up around 4% of the sample. The source material was CD4+ or CD8+ T cells sorted from blood, sampled in a trial of the OX40 agonist ivuxolimab. The receptor source for this set is an adult with an advanced solid tumor such as melanoma, head and neck, liver or kidney cancer.

This clone was counted between two and nine times. This rearrangement joins TRBV11-2 to TRBJ1-4; the D is unclear. The germline V and J ends were trimmed by 4 bases and 4 bases, with 7 bases remaining between them. The CDR3 spans 13 residues. CDR1 is SGHAT and CDR2 is FQNNGV in the germline V gene. This CDR3 is CASSSLGNEKLFF. CDR3 nucleotide sequence: TGTGCCAGCAGCTCGCTGGGTAATGAAAAACTGTTTTTT.

The CDR3 region is CASSTGTGNEAFF. The CDR3 DNA reads TGTGCCAGTAGTACCGGGACAGGCAATGAAGCTTTCTTT. This rearrangement joins TRBV19 to TRBJ1-1; TRBD1 agrees at 8 bases. CDR3 length: 13 residues. The trim removed 4 bases at V and 7 bases at J, leaving 5 bases unmatched. Germline V gene sequence: CDR1 LNHDA, CDR2 SQIVND (reference sequence). Using reference TRBV19 and TRBJ1-1 for the parts outside the CDR3, the full variable domain is DGGITQSPKYLFRKEGQNVTLSCEQNLNHDAMYWYRQDPGQGLRLIYYSQIVNDFQKGDIAEGYSVSREKKESFPLTVTSAQKNPTAFYLCASSTGTGNEAFFGQGTRLTVV.

This chain links TRBV2 with TRBJ1-4; D remains ambiguous. CDR3 length: 13 residues. With 8 bases removed from V and 2 bases from J, the gap between germline ends came to 9 bases. The V gene's germline CDR1 is SNHLY and CDR2 FYNNEI. This chain's CDR3 is CASLEETNEKLFF. In nucleotides, the CDR3 is TGTGCCAGCCTCGAAGAGACTAATGAAAAACTGTTTTTT.

This clone was observed a handful of times. J is TRBJ1-5 and V is TRBV28; D gene uncertain. Per the germline V gene, CDR1 is MDHEN and CDR2 is SYDVKM. This CDR3 is 12 amino acids long. V lost 4 bases and J lost 4, with 5 bases in between. The CDR3 loop reads CASSSENQPQHF. The CDR3 region has the DNA TGTGCCAGCAGTTCTGAGAATCAGCCCCAGCATTTT.

The V gene is TRBV10-3, the J gene TRBJ2-3; D remains unclear. The V end was cut by 7 bases, the J end by 3 bases, with 11 bases between. The CDR3 covers 13 residues. CDR1 ENHRY and CDR2 SYGVKD come from the germline V gene. DNA for the CDR3: TGTGCCATCAATATGGACCGGACAGATACGCAGTATTTT. This gives the protein CAINMDRTDTQYF.

V gene TRBV11-2 combines with J gene TRBJ2-1; weak D call: TRBD1 (6 bases). CDR3 size: 14 residues. V dropped 11 bases and J dropped 0 bases, with 14 bases sitting between them. CDR1 SGHAT and CDR2 FQNNGV come from the germline V gene. CDR3 in amino acids: CAVRGGFSYNEQFF. The CDR3 coding sequence is TGTGCCGTCCGAGGGGGATTCTCCTACAATGAGCAGTTCTTC. Together with reference TRBV11-2 and TRBJ2-1, the CDR3 gives the full variable domain: EAGVAQSPRYKIIEKRQSVAFWCNPISGHATLYWYQQILGQGPKLLIQFQNNGVVDDSQLPKDRFSAERLKGVDSTLKIQPAKLEDSAVYLCAVRGGFSYNEQFFGPGTRLTVL.

The chain carries TRBV7-3 and TRBJ2-2; 9 nucleotides line up with TRBD1. This CDR3 spans 15 amino acids. The V segment lost 5 bases and the J segment 4 bases; nucleotides outside the gene matches: 5. Germline V gene sequence: CDR1 SGHTA, CDR2 FQGTGA. CDR3 region: CASSPGQGGTGELFF. CDR3 bases: TGTGCCAGCAGCCCGGGACAGGGAGGCACCGGGGAGCTGTTTTTT.

The J gene is TRBJ1-2, the V gene TRBV6-5, with D possibly being TRBD1 (5 bases). Germline assignment: CDR1 MNHEY and CDR2 SVGAGI. This CDR3 comprises 14 residues. The germline V and J ends were trimmed by 6 bases and 5 bases, with 16 bases remaining between them. The CDR3 reads CASSSQEGRYGYTF. DNA of the CDR3: TGTGCCAGCAGCTCCCAGGAGGGGCGGTATGGCTACACCTTC.

The chain employs TRBV10-3 and TRBJ2-2; no clear D gene. The V end lost 7 bases, the J end lost 2 bases, and 5 bases lay between the germline ends. Germline CDR1 reads ENHRY; CDR2 reads SYGVKD. The CDR3 has 12 amino acids. In DNA form, the CDR3 reads TGTGCCATCACCGACAACACCGGGGAGCTGTTTTTT. This gives the protein CAITDNTGELFF.

The chain has TRBV11-3 and TRBJ2-2; D may correspond to TRBD1 or TRBD2 (5 bases each). Per germline, CDR1 SGHNT and CDR2 YENEEA. With 5 bases removed from V and 4 bases from J, the gap between germline ends came to 14 bases. The CDR3 extends over 15 amino acids. In DNA, the CDR3 is TGTGCCAGCAGCGCCCGGGGCTCGGGCACCGGGGAGCTGTTTTTT. Translated: CASSARGSGTGELFF.

The V and J genes are TRBV6-5 and TRBJ2-7; D is unresolved. Germline V CDR1 and CDR2: MNHEY, SVGAGI. Trimming left V 4 bases short and J 3 bases short, with 10 bases between. The CDR3 sequence is 13 residues long. The CDR3 spells CASSFRESYEQYF. CDR3 nucleotides: TGTGCCAGCAGTTTTAGAGAAAGCTACGAGCAGTACTTC.

This chain links TRBV5-6 with TRBJ2-7; D tentatively fits TRBD1 or TRBD2 (5 bases each). Germline CDR1 SGHDT, CDR2 YYEEEE. The CDR3 consists of 13 residues. The ends were cut back, 1 base at V and 7 bases at J, with 12 bases in the middle. The CDR3 protein is CASSLPGTSEQYF. CDR3 bases: TGTGCCAGCAGCTTGCCCGGGACCAGTGAGCAGTACTTC.

The J gene is TRBJ2-2, the V gene TRBV27; D not resolved. This CDR3 is built from 16 residues. V lost 1 base to trimming and J lost 9 bases, with 18 bases between them. CDR1 and CDR2 (germline): MNHEY, SMNVEV (reference sequence). The CDR3 DNA sequence: TGTGCCAGCAGTTTATACGTTATGGGTCCGTACAGGGAGCTGTTTTTT. Translating it yields CASSLYVMGPYRELFF.

The chain joins TRBV18 to TRBJ2-1, with 8 bases fitting TRBD1. CDR3 length: 17 residues. Germline CDR1 and CDR2: KGHSH and LQKENI. The V gene end was trimmed by 0 bases and the J gene end by 9 bases; junction bases not matched to a gene: 13. CDR3 residues: CASSPPGGTGGSTEQFF. The CDR3 DNA follows: TGTGCCAGCTCACCACCCGGAGGGACAGGTGGCTCGACTGAGCAGTTCTTC.

The chain combines TRBV27 with TRBJ1-5; tentatively, D is TRBD1 (6 bases). V lost 2 bases, J lost 7 bases, and 9 bases lay in between. CDR1 MNHEY and CDR2 SMNVEV come from the germline V gene (reference sequence). This CDR3 has 13 amino acids. CDR3 nucleotide sequence: TGTGCCAGCAGTTTAAAAGGGACACAGCCCCAGCATTTT. Protein sequence: CASSLKGTQPQHF.

The chain uses TRBV5-1 and TRBJ2-6; maybe TRBD2 (6 bases). Trimming pared 0 bases from V and 0 bases from J, leaving 13 bases between. The CDR3 contains 18 residues. Germline CDR1 is SGHRS and CDR2 is YFSETQ. The CDR3 spells CASSLAGTGSSGANVLTF. CDR3 coding DNA: TGCGCCAGCAGCTTGGCCGGTACCGGGAGCTCTGGGGCCAACGTCCTGACTTTC. Supplemented by reference TRBV5-1 and TRBJ2-6, the full variable domain reads KAGVTQTPRYLIKTRGQQVTLSCSPISGHRSVSWYQQTPGQGLQFLFEYFSETQRNKGNFPGRFSGRQFSNSRSEMNVSTLELGDSALYLCASSLAGTGSSGANVLTFGAGSRLTVL.

This clone was detected only a few times. The chain joins TRBV7-7 to TRBJ2-5, with no clear D. In germline, CDR1 is SSHAT, CDR2 FNYEAQ (reference sequence). The CDR3 is 11 residues long. CDR3 nucleotides: TGTGCTATCCTTGTAGAGGAGACCCAGTACTTC. Its protein product is CAILVEETQYF.

This chain joins TRBV2 and TRBJ2-5; D is possibly TRBD1 or TRBD2 (5 bases each). Germline V CDR1 and CDR2: SNHLY, FYNNEI. Trimming removed 4 bases at V and 3 bases at J, with 12 bases between. This CDR3 contains 14 residues. The DNA for the CDR3 is TGTGCCAGCAGTGTTTTTGGGGGTGAAGAGACCCAGTACTTC. This translates into CASSVFGGEETQYF.

This clone appeared once. The gene calls are TRBV4-1 and TRBJ2-1, with D hard to call. Between the trimmed V and J ends, which lost 0 bases and 4 bases, there was a span of 13 bases. The CDR3 runs to 16 residues. Looked up from germline, CDR1 is MGHRA and CDR2 is YSYEKL. The CDR3 is CASSQERSSVYNEQFF. CDR3 in DNA: TGCGCCAGCAGCCAAGAGAGGTCTTCGGTGTACAATGAGCAGTTCTTC.

J is TRBJ2-3 and V is TRBV20-1, with unresolved D. Between the trimmed V and J ends, which lost 3 bases and 3 bases, there was a span of 4 bases. This CDR3 region has 11 residues. CDR1 DFQATT and CDR2 SNEGSKA come from the germline V gene (reference sequence). This CDR3 is CSARYTDTQYF. The CDR3 bases are TGCAGTGCTAGGTATACAGATACGCAGTATTTT.

This chain joins TRBV18 and TRBJ2-1; D is unclear. The CDR3 spans 16 residues. Germline CDR1 and CDR2: KGHSH and LQKENI. The germline V and J ends were trimmed by 2 bases and 9 bases, with 20 bases remaining between them. CDR3 coding DNA: TGTGCCAGCTCACCATCTCATCCTGAGTTGCTTGCTGAGCAGTTCTTC. Translated: CASSPSHPELLAEQFF.

J is TRBJ2-3 and V is TRBV9, with 8 bases aligning to TRBD1. Germline lookup yields CDR1 SGDLS and CDR2 YYNGEE. CDR3 length equals 16 residues. Trimming took 3 bases from V and 2 from J; bases not matched to a gene: 8. The CDR3 loop is CASSGPGQENTDTQYF. The CDR3 DNA reads as TGTGCCAGCAGCGGACCGGGACAGGAGAACACAGATACGCAGTATTTT.

V gene TRBV6-1 combines with J gene TRBJ1-1, with TRBD1 as a possible D gene (5 bases). V was cut by 4 bases and J by 0 bases, with 12 bases left in between. CDR1 and CDR2 (germline): MNHNS, SASEGT. This CDR3 is 15 amino acids long. CDR3 bases: TGTGCCAGCAGTGGGGGGGGGTCGATGAACACTGAAGCTTTCTTT. It specifies CASSGGGSMNTEAFF.

The chain is built from TRBV4-3 and TRBJ1-1; D gene unclear. The ends were cut back, 3 bases at V and 1 base at J, with 12 bases in the middle. Germline V gene sequence: CDR1 LGHNA, CDR2 YSLEER. The CDR3 totals 15 residues. The CDR3 DNA sequence: TGCGCCAGCAGCCAGCGGCTCGCGTCGAACACTGAAGCTTTCTTT. It codes for CASSQRLASNTEAFF.

J is TRBJ2-2 and V is TRBV11-3; maybe TRBD2 (7 bases). The V gene's germline CDR1 is SGHNT and CDR2 YENEEA. This CDR3 is 15 amino acids long. V lost 5 bases and J lost 6, with 16 bases in between. The CDR3 DNA is TGTGCCAGCAGCGCCCACGGGGGGCCGGCCGGGGAGCTGTTTTTT. This gives the protein CASSAHGGPAGELFF.